What follows are 16 T cell receptor beta chains derived from one specimen sequenced in a study of T cell responses to AZD1222 COVID-19 vaccine. Produced via immunoSEQ multiplex PCR; TCRdb's table is partial and in-frame only. The repertoire holds some 150,000 clones, 70% to 90% seen once, with 5.5% in the top ten. The input for sequencing was peripheral blood, taken on day 0 of MenACWY control vaccination. The receptors stem from an adult in good health.

V and J are TRBV5-4 and TRBJ2-2; 10 nucleotides match TRBD1. CDR3 length: 16 amino acids. Losses at the gene ends were 4 bases for V and 1 base for J; bases not matched to a gene: 4. From germline, CDR1 is SGHNT and CDR2 YYREEE (reference sequence). The CDR3 bases are TGTGCCAGCAGCCCCCGGGACAGGGGGAACACCGGGGAGCTGTTTTTT. Amino acid sequence: CASSPRDRGNTGELFF. The whole variable domain, remainder taken from reference TRBV5-4 and TRBJ2-2, is ETGVTQSPTHLIKTRGQQVTLRCSSQSGHNTVSWYQQALGQGPQFIFQYYREEENGRGNFPPRFSGLQFPNYSSELNVNALELDDSALYLCASSPRDRGNTGELFFGEGSRLTVL.

The CDR3 DNA reads as TGCGCCAGCAGCTTGGACACCTTCTCTGGAAACACCATATATTTT. It is translated as CASSLDTFSGNTIYF. This rearrangement joins TRBV5-1 to TRBJ1-3; D ambiguous. V was clipped by 0 bases and J by 0 bases, with 7 bases between them. The germline V gene has CDR1 SGHRS and CDR2 YFSETQ. The CDR3 loop spans 15 amino acids.

Turning to this clone: Within the sample, other DNA sequences also encode this same CDR3. The rearrangement joins TRBV18 to TRBJ1-5, with D tentatively TRBD1 (6 bases). Germline CDR1 is KGHSH and CDR2 is LQKENI. The V gene lost 1 base and the J gene lost 2 bases, with 9 bases spanning the gap. The CDR3 runs to 15 residues. CDR3 residues: CASSPQQGGNQPQHF. In DNA form, the CDR3 reads TGTGCCAGCTCACCACAACAGGGCGGCAATCAGCCCCAGCATTTT.

The chain is built from TRBV4-1 and TRBJ2-3; D is ambiguous. The CDR3 has 13 residues. Per the germline V gene, CDR1 is MGHRA and CDR2 is YSYEKL. The ends were cut back, 1 base at V and 5 bases at J, with 7 bases in the middle. This CDR3 reads CASSQVSQDTQYF. For the CDR3, the DNA is TGCGCCAGCAGCCAAGTGTCTCAAGATACGCAGTATTTT.

The chain has TRBV5-4 and TRBJ1-4; 9 bases line up with TRBD1. The CDR3 loop spans 14 amino acids. V lost 4 bases and J lost 7; bases outside the gene matches: 5. The germline gives CDR1 SGHNT, CDR2 YYREEE (reference sequence). CDR3 nucleotide sequence: TGTGCCAGCAGCAGGACAGGGGCCGGTGAAAAACTGTTTTTT. Its translation: CASSRTGAGEKLFF.

J is TRBJ2-4 and V is TRBV12-5; 7 nucleotides align to TRBD1. The CDR3 runs 15 residues. Per germline, CDR1 LGHNT and CDR2 FRNRAP. J gave up 5 bases and V 2 bases, and 6 bases lay outside the gene matches. The CDR3 region has the DNA TGTGCTAGTGGTTTGCCCCTGGGACAGCAAAACATTCAGTACTTC. Its translation: CASGLPLGQQNIQYF.

This clone was counted a single time. The chain carries TRBV2 and TRBJ2-1; no definite D call. The germline CDR1 and CDR2 sequences are SNHLY and FYNNEI. The CDR3 spans 13 residues. The V end lost 6 bases, the J end lost 5 bases, and 11 bases lay between the germline ends. CDR3 in DNA: TGTGCCAGCAGCCGTCTCGAGCACAATGAGCAGTTCTTC. Amino acid sequence: CASSRLEHNEQFF.

The chain employs TRBV28 and TRBJ1-3; D remains ambiguous. The CDR3 spans 14 residues. The germline V and J ends were trimmed by 5 bases and 4 bases, with 12 bases remaining between them. Germline CDR1 is MDHEN and CDR2 is SYDVKM. The CDR3 protein is CASSTPYQGNTIYF. In nucleotides, the CDR3 is TGTGCCAGCAGTACGCCCTATCAGGGAAACACCATATATTTT.

V gene TRBV9 combines with J gene TRBJ1-1; no clear D. V was cut by 4 bases and J by 1 base, with 11 bases left in between. The V gene's germline CDR1 is SGDLS and CDR2 YYNGEE. The CDR3 totals 14 residues. CDR3 coding DNA: TGTGCCAGCAGCCCCGCTCCGGGGAACACTGAAGCTTTCTTT. As protein: CASSPAPGNTEAFF.

This chain uses TRBV2 with TRBJ1-1; TRBD1 might be the D (6 bases). The CDR3 length is 15 residues. Germline CDR1 SNHLY, CDR2 FYNNEI. Deletions cut 6 bases from V and 5 bases from J, with 19 bases between. The CDR3 nucleotides are TGTGCCAGCAGCCCAGAGGGGGGAAAGCCGACTGAAGCTTTCTTT. Amino acids: CASSPEGGKPTEAFF.

The chain recombines TRBV2 with TRBJ2-1, with a possible D match to TRBD1 (6 bases). Trimming pared 6 bases from V and 2 bases from J, leaving 11 bases between. The CDR3 is made up of 14 amino acids. Germline V lookup: CDR1 SNHLY, CDR2 FYNNEI. CDR3 in DNA: TGTGCCAGCAGCGGACAGAGTCCCTACAATGAGCAGTTCTTC. It codes for CASSGQSPYNEQFF.

This chain joins TRBV4-2 and TRBJ2-7; 7 bases map to TRBD1. This CDR3 comprises 17 residues. Germline values: CDR1 LGHNA, CDR2 YNFKEQ. Trimming took 0 bases from V and 3 from J; bases not matched to a gene: 11. CDR3 DNA: TGTGCCAGCAGCCAAGATGGGGCCCGTACAGGGGTCTACGAGCAGTACTTC. Protein: CASSQDGARTGVYEQYF.

V is TRBV15 and J is TRBJ1-5; 9 nucleotides line up with TRBD1. The J segment lost 4 bases and the V segment lost 3 bases, leaving 4 bases of the junction unmatched. The CDR3 is 15 residues long. Per germline, CDR1 LNHNV and CDR2 YYDKDF (reference sequence). This chain's CDR3 is CATSSGTGRNQPQHF. CDR3 nucleotide sequence: TGTGCCACCAGCAGCGGGACAGGGAGAAATCAGCCCCAGCATTTT.

The rearrangement links TRBV6-6 to TRBJ2-7, with TRBD2 matching 11 bases. The trim removed 5 bases at V and 4 bases at J, leaving 7 bases unmatched. Germline lookup yields CDR1 MNHNY and CDR2 SVGAGI (reference sequence). The CDR3 is made up of 15 amino acids. Here the CDR3 reads CASSTIAGGPYEQYF. In DNA form, the CDR3 reads TGTGCCAGCAGTACAATAGCGGGAGGGCCGTACGAGCAGTACTTC.

The chain combines TRBV9 with TRBJ2-1; D might be TRBD1 or TRBD2, each matching 5 bases. Trimming left V 0 bases short and J 9 bases short, with 10 bases between. Per the germline V gene, CDR1 is SGDLS and CDR2 is YYNGEE. The CDR3 runs to 13 residues. CDR3 sequence reads: CASSVGVGTEQFF. For the CDR3, the DNA is TGTGCCAGCAGCGTAGGCGTGGGGACTGAGCAGTTCTTC.

The chain has TRBV7-2 and TRBJ1-6, with D unresolved. There are 12 residues in the CDR3. Per the germline V gene, CDR1 is SGHTA and CDR2 is FQGNSA. Deletions cut 4 bases from V and 10 bases from J, with 8 bases between. CDR3 nucleotide sequence: TGTGCCAGCAGCTCTGAGTTCTCACCCCTCCACTTT. Its translation is CASSSEFSPLHF.